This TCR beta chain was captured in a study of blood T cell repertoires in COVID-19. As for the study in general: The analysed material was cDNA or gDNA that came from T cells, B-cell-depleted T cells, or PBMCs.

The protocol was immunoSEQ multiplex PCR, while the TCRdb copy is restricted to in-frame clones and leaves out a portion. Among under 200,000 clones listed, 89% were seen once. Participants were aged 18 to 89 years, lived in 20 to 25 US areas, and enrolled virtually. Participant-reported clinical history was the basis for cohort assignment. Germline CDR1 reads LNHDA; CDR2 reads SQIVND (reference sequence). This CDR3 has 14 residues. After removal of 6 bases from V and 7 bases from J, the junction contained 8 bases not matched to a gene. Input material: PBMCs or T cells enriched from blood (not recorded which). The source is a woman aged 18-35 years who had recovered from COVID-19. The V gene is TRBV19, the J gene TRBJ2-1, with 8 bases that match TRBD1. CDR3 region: CASRDRVFLNEQFF. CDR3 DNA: TGTGCCAGTAGGGACAGGGTATTTTTGAATGAGCAGTTCTTC.